This paragraph reports one TCR beta chain. These data originate in a study of Tregs in tolerant kidney transplant recipients. Here immunoSEQ multiplex PCR was the method, and the copy in TCRdb shows in-frame clones only, minus some. The sample contains around 85,000 clones, approximately 90% of which appear only once. Unstimulated Tregs (CD4+CD25+CD127-) and CD4+CD25- non-Tregs were sorted from PBMCs. The length of the CDR3 is 12 residues. V lost 7 bases to trimming and J lost 5 bases, with 14 bases between them. The germline CDR1 and CDR2 sequences are SQVTM and ANQGSEA. V gene TRBV29-1 combines with J gene TRBJ2-5; D not resolved. Source: Tregs from blood, taken before the transplant. The TCR originated in a human donor who received a combined kidney and bone marrow transplant. Here the CDR3 DNA reads TGCAGCGCGTCCGACCTGTGGGAGACCCAGTACTTC. This sequence encodes CSASDLWETQYF.